The 30 T cell receptor beta chains below come from one sample, sequenced in a study of T cells in women clearing cervical HPV infection. The data were produced by immunoSEQ multiplex PCR, yet TCRdb's version contains in-frame clones alone and is incomplete. The ten most abundant clones cover 6.5% to 8.5% of a sample with tens of thousands of clones. Sequenced material: blood buffy coat. These receptors came from a woman between 18 and 70 years old with a cervical HPV16 infection that either progressed to CIN3+ or cleared (not recorded which).

On this clone: The read is 3 residues too short to cover the CDR3 end, so that end is filled in from the germline J gene. The chain recombines TRBV29-1 with TRBJ1-5; a possible D gene is TRBD1 (6 bases). The V gene's germline CDR1 is SQVTM and CDR2 ANQGSEA. The CDR3 runs to 13 residues. Trimming cost V 6 bases and J 2 bases, with 11 bases left between them. Here the CDR3 reads CSVGGPGNQPQHF. Partial CDR3 DNA: TGCAGCGTCGGGGGGCCCGGCAATCAGCCC.

A remark on this clone: The read finishes 3 residues shy of the CDR3 end, and the germline J gene is used to complete it. Other DNA sequences in the sample encode the same CDR3. The chain joins TRBV18 to TRBJ1-2, with 7 bases aligning to TRBD1. The CDR3 runs 14 residues. From germline, CDR1 is KGHSH and CDR2 LQKENI. Partial CDR3 DNA: TGTGCCAGCTCGCCCCGGGACAGCAGCAACGAC. Its translation is CASSPRDSSND. From start to end, the CDR3 is CASSPRDSSNDYTF.

In the case of this clone: The read ends 3 residues before the CDR3 terminus; that terminus is restored from the germline J gene. This rearrangement joins TRBV5-1 to TRBJ2-7; tentative D call: TRBD2 (6 bases). The CDR3 is made up of 15 amino acids. Germline-derived CDR1 and CDR2 are SGHRS and YFSETQ. Trimming pared 4 bases from V and 5 bases from J, leaving 19 bases between. The covered CDR3 bases are TGCGCCAGCAGCCACTCCGGCGGGGCCTCGCACGAG. Amino acids: CASSHSGGASHE. The whole CDR3 reads CASSHSGGASHEQYF.

For this clone: The read falls 3 residues short of the CDR3 end, and the missing part is taken from the germline J gene. This chain connects TRBV5-1 to TRBJ2-4; tentative D call: TRBD1 (6 bases). This CDR3 comprises 15 residues. CDR1 is SGHRS, CDR2 YFSETQ, per germline. CDR3 amino acids: CASSSTGSIVETQYF. The DNA read from the CDR3 is TGCGCCAGCAGCTCCACAGGGTCTATTGTAGAGACT.

Concerning this clone: The CDR3 end is not reached by the read, which stops 3 residues before it; the germline J gene fills it in. This chain links TRBV7-8 with TRBJ2-3, with D possibly called TRBD1 or TRBD2 (7 bases each). The germline V and J ends were trimmed by 7 bases and 6 bases, with 29 bases remaining between them. The length of the CDR3 is 18 residues. Germline CDR1 and CDR2: SGHVS and FQNEAQ. The DNA read from the CDR3 is TGTGCCAGCACCGTTAGAGGGGGCGGGAGAGGTGAAGGGGATACG. It yields the protein CASTVRGGGRGEGDT. The CDR3, in full, reads CASTVRGGGRGEGDTQYF.

In regard to this clone: Coverage ceases 3 residues before the CDR3 finishes, and the germline J gene fills in the end. The J gene is TRBJ1-1, the V gene TRBV28; a weak D match, TRBD1 (5 bases). This CDR3 comprises 14 residues. Germline V gene sequence: CDR1 MDHEN, CDR2 SYDVKM. The V gene lost 3 bases and the J gene lost 4 bases, with 12 bases spanning the gap. CDR3 region: CASSLGQQVTEAFF. Partial CDR3 DNA: TGTGCCAGCAGTTTGGGGCAGCAAGTCACTGAA.

Points on this clone: Coverage ceases 3 residues before the CDR3 finishes, and the germline J gene fills in the end. J is TRBJ2-2 and V is TRBV7-9; D call uncertain. The V gene's germline CDR1 is SEHNR and CDR2 FQNEAQ (reference sequence). The ends were cut back, 2 bases at V and 4 bases at J, with 8 bases in the middle. This CDR3 has 14 residues. The sequenced CDR3 bases are TGTGCCAGCAGCTTATTGGGCTCCACCGGGGAG. Translation: CASSLLGSTGE. The full CDR3 reads CASSLLGSTGELFF.

For this clone: The read falls 3 residues short of the CDR3 end, and the missing part is taken from the germline J gene. The rearrangement joins TRBV7-9 to TRBJ2-3, with 7 bases fitting TRBD2. The CDR3 length is 15 residues. Germline V gene data show CDR1 as SEHNR and CDR2 as FQNEAQ (reference sequence). The sequenced part of the CDR3 DNA is TGTGCCAGCAGCCCCACAGGAGCGGGGAATCAGCCG. Its protein product is CASSPTGAGNQP. The full CDR3 sequence reads CASSPTGAGNQPQYF.

On this clone: The sequence runs out 3 residues before the end of the CDR3; the remainder is reconstructed from the germline J gene. This chain links TRBV20-1 with TRBJ2-5, with D possibly TRBD2 on 6 matching bases. CDR1 and CDR2 from the germline V gene are DFQATT and SNEGSKA (reference sequence). The V end lost 0 bases, the J end lost 0 bases, and 8 bases lay between the germline ends. The CDR3 totals 14 residues. CDR3 sequence reads: CSARDAGNQETQYF. CDR3 bases read: TGCAGTGCTAGAGATGCGGGGAACCAAGAGACC.

Concerning this clone: The sequenced fragment ends 3 residues before the CDR3 boundary, so the rest is inferred from the germline J gene. The chain uses TRBV10-3 and TRBJ2-3, with a tentative D call TRBD1 (6 bases). V was shortened by 5 bases and J by 2 bases, with 14 bases between the two germline ends. Germline V lookup: CDR1 ENHRY, CDR2 SYGVKD. This CDR3 region has 15 residues. The sequenced CDR3 bases are TGTGCCATCAGTCCCCGGGACAAAGCCACAGATACG. The encoded protein is CAISPRDKATDT. The whole CDR3 protein is CAISPRDKATDTQYF.

CDR3 loop: CASSFGGSVAGELFF. CDR3 DNA (partial): TGTGCCAGCAGCTTTGGCGGGAGCGTGGCCGGGGAG. V gene TRBV5-4 combines with J gene TRBJ2-2, with 7 bases aligning to TRBD2. The CDR3 is cut off 3 residues early in the read; its end comes from the germline J gene. CDR1 is SGHNT and CDR2 is YYREEE in the germline V gene (reference sequence). Trimming took 2 bases from V and 6 from J; bases not matched to a gene: 7. This CDR3 region has 15 residues.

Concerning this clone: The read comes to an end 3 residues before the CDR3 does, leaving the germline J gene to fill in the end. The chain employs TRBV18 and TRBJ2-4; D tentatively reads TRBD1 or TRBD2 (5 bases each). The germline V gene encodes CDR1 KGHSH and CDR2 LQKENI. V lost 2 bases, J lost 5 bases, and 10 bases lay in between. This CDR3 has 14 residues. This CDR3 reads CASSPRGDQNIQYF. The part of the CDR3 DNA that was read is TGTGCCAGCTCACCAAGGGGAGACCAAAACATT.

Regarding this clone: The CDR3 end lies 3 residues beyond the end of the read and is filled in from the germline J gene. The chain uses TRBV6-2 or TRBV6-3 and TRBJ2-3; 8 nucleotides agree with TRBD2. The J segment lost 6 bases and the V segment lost 6 bases, leaving 5 bases of the junction unmatched. Per germline, CDR1 MNHEY and CDR2 SVGEGT. This CDR3 spans 13 amino acids. CDR3 sequence reads: CASSRLATDTQYF. The DNA read from the CDR3 is TGTGCCAGCAGCCGACTAGCGACCGATACG.

In regard to this clone: The read halts 3 residues ahead of the CDR3 end, with the missing end drawn from the germline J gene. This chain joins TRBV6-2 or TRBV6-3 and TRBJ2-3; 8 bases fit TRBD1. Germline values: CDR1 MNHEY, CDR2 SVGEGT. The CDR3 loop spans 15 amino acids. This chain's CDR3 is CASSYGRTGLGTQYF. The sequenced part of the CDR3 DNA is TGTGCCAGCAGTTACGGACGGACAGGGCTGGGGACG.

Notes on this clone: The read falls 3 residues short of the CDR3 end, and the missing part is taken from the germline J gene. The chain carries TRBV19 and TRBJ2-1; 9 nucleotides line up with TRBD2. CDR3 length equals 18 residues. V gave up 3 bases and J gave up 3 bases; unmatched junction bases: 12. Germline CDR1 is LNHDA and CDR2 is SQIVND (reference sequence). The CDR3 is CASSMRAGGPEGYNEQFF. The sequenced CDR3 bases are TGTGCCAGTAGTATGCGAGCGGGAGGCCCAGAGGGCTACAATGAG.

Concerning this clone itself: Read coverage stops 3 residues before the CDR3 terminus; the germline J gene supplies the remainder. The chain recombines TRBV18 with TRBJ2-1; 7 nucleotides align to TRBD2. The germline V gene encodes CDR1 KGHSH and CDR2 LQKENI. Germline trimming cut 2 bases from V and 7 bases from J; bases unmatched to any gene: 8. The CDR3 is made up of 15 amino acids. The CDR3 sequence is CASSPMGVRGNEQFF. The part of the CDR3 DNA that was read is TGTGCCAGCTCACCAATGGGCGTGCGGGGGAATGAG.

Remarks on this clone: The read comes to an end 3 residues before the CDR3 does, leaving the germline J gene to fill in the end. The genes are TRBV30 and TRBJ2-4, with D perhaps TRBD1 (5 bases). Germline assignment: CDR1 GTSNPN and CDR2 SVGIG (reference sequence). The CDR3 totals 15 residues. This CDR3 reads CAWSVRAVNPYGQYF. The part of the CDR3 DNA that was read is TGTGCCTGGAGTGTCAGGGCGGTAAATCCCTATGGT.

A note on this clone: Coverage ceases 3 residues before the CDR3 finishes, and the germline J gene fills in the end. The genes are TRBV5-6 and TRBJ2-5; 7 bases line up with TRBD2. V lost 0 bases to trimming and J lost 4 bases; unmatched junction nucleotides: 6. CDR1 is SGHDT and CDR2 is YYEEEE in the germline V gene. The CDR3 spans 15 residues. The CDR3 reads CASSLESGRGETQYF. Incomplete CDR3 DNA: TGTGCCAGCAGCTTGGAGTCAGGGAGGGGAGAGACC.

To note about this clone: The CDR3 end lies 3 residues beyond the end of the read and is filled in from the germline J gene. The chain recombines TRBV12-3 or TRBV12-4 with TRBJ2-3; maybe TRBD2 (5 bases). V lost 2 bases, J lost 2 bases, and 11 bases lay in between. The CDR3 runs 15 residues. The DNA read from the CDR3 is TGTGCCAGCAGTTTAATAGCGCCCCTCACAGATACG. Translated, it gives CASSLIAPLTDT. The entire CDR3 reads CASSLIAPLTDTQYF.

About this clone: Sequencing ends 3 residues short of the CDR3 end; the germline J gene provides the rest. The J gene is TRBJ2-5, the V gene TRBV6-1, with D possibly being TRBD2 (6 bases). This CDR3 is 13 amino acids long. V was trimmed by 0 bases and J by 7 bases, leaving 9 bases between them. Germline V gene data show CDR1 as MNHNS and CDR2 as SASEGT. The sequenced part of the CDR3 DNA is TGTGCCAGCAGTGAAGCGGAGGGGCGGACC. It codes for CASSEAEGRT. The full CDR3 is CASSEAEGRTQYF.

Remarks on this clone: The read ends 3 residues early relative to the CDR3; the germline J gene fills the gap. V is TRBV7-2 and J is TRBJ2-7; 10 bases align to TRBD2. V trimming: 5 bases; J trimming: 2 bases; junction bases outside the gene matches: 3. Germline values: CDR1 SGHTA, CDR2 FQGNSA. CDR3 length equals 14 residues. The CDR3 loop reads CASSTTSGAYEQYF. The covered CDR3 bases are TGTGCCAGCAGCACTACTAGCGGGGCCTACGAG.

Notes on this clone: The read ends 3 residues early relative to the CDR3; the germline J gene fills the gap. The V and J genes are TRBV7-9 and TRBJ2-7, with 7 positions matching TRBD2. J gave up 2 bases and V 2 bases, and 3 bases lay outside the gene matches. CDR1 is SEHNR, CDR2 FQNEAQ, per germline (reference sequence). The CDR3 covers 14 residues. The CDR3: CASSLLAGAYEQYF. Partial CDR3 DNA: TGTGCCAGCAGCTTACTCGCGGGAGCCTACGAG.

Remarks on this clone: The CDR3 end is not reached by the read, which stops 3 residues before it; the germline J gene fills it in. This chain connects TRBV7-9 to TRBJ2-4, with D possibly matching TRBD1 (6 bases). CDR1 is SEHNR and CDR2 is FQNEAQ in the germline V gene (reference sequence). The CDR3 totals 15 residues. The CDR3 spells CASSHTGLANYGQYF. The sequenced CDR3 bases are TGTGCCAGCAGCCACACAGGGCTAGCTAACTATGGT. The full variable domain, with the rest looked up from reference TRBV7-9 and TRBJ2-4, is DTGVSQNPRHKITKRGQNVTFRCDPISEHNRLYWYRQTLGQGPEFLTYFQNEAQLEKSRLLSDRFSAERPKGSFSTLEIQRTEQGDSAMYLCASSHTGLANYGQYFGAGTRLSVL.

Worth noting for this clone: The sequence runs out 3 residues before the end of the CDR3; the remainder is reconstructed from the germline J gene. The chain couples TRBV19 to TRBJ2-4; maybe TRBD2 (6 bases). The CDR3 runs to 16 residues. Germline lookup yields CDR1 LNHDA and CDR2 SQIVND (reference sequence). V was trimmed by 6 bases and J by 1 base, leaving 16 bases between them. The CDR3: CASRATGVSAKNIQYF. The sequenced CDR3 bases are TGTGCCAGTAGGGCCACGGGGGTCTCGGCCAAAAACATT.

Points on this clone: The CDR3 end is not reached by the read, which stops 3 residues before it; the germline J gene fills it in. The gene calls are TRBV12-3 or TRBV12-4 and TRBJ1-2, with D possibly being TRBD1 (6 bases). The CDR3 totals 13 residues. The CDR3 DNA, read in part, is TGTGCCAGCAGTCAGGGGCAAATTCGAGGC. As protein: CASSQGQIRG. The full CDR3 reads CASSQGQIRGYTF.

As for this clone: One end of the junction does not line up with germline, which may come from a read error. From the germline J gene comes the end of the CDR3, since the read stops 3 residues before it. The chain combines TRBV4-2 with TRBJ2-3; TRBD1 might be the D (5 bases). Germline lookup yields CDR1 LGHNA and CDR2 YNFKEQ. This CDR3 spans 15 amino acids. Partial CDR3 DNA: TGCGCCAGCAGCCAAGATCGGAGTCCAGGGGATACG. As protein: CASSQDRSPGDT. The CDR3 reads in full as CASSQDRSPGDTQYF.

CDR3 DNA (partial): TGCAGTGCTAGAGATCTTGAGGGGTCCTACAATGAG. Its translation: CSARDLEGSYNE. The full-length CDR3 reads as CSARDLEGSYNEQFF. This sequence joins TRBV20-1 and TRBJ2-1, with D perhaps assigned TRBD1 or TRBD2 (5 bases each). The missing CDR3 end, 3 residues past where the read stops, is filled in from the germline J gene. Germline V gives CDR1 DFQATT, CDR2 SNEGSKA (reference sequence). The CDR3 consists of 15 residues. Trimming removed 0 bases at V and 1 base at J, with 10 bases between.

With respect to this clone: The read terminates 3 residues ahead of where the CDR3 ends, so the germline J gene completes it. The genes are TRBV19 and TRBJ1-5, with D maybe TRBD1 (6 bases). Trimming shortened V by 9 bases and J by 0 bases, and 12 bases separated the two germline ends. This CDR3 contains 14 residues. Germline lookup yields CDR1 LNHDA and CDR2 SQIVND (reference sequence). The sequenced part of the CDR3 DNA is TGTGCCAGCAAAAGGGACAATAGCAATCAGCCC. Translation gives CASKRDNSNQP. The full-length CDR3 reads as CASKRDNSNQPQHF.

Remarks on this clone: The read comes to an end 3 residues before the CDR3 does, leaving the germline J gene to fill in the end. The chain employs TRBV6-2 or TRBV6-3 and TRBJ1-1; a possible D gene is TRBD1 (5 bases). V shed 6 bases and J shed 1 base, with 9 bases lying between them. This CDR3 spans 13 amino acids. Germline CDR1 and CDR2: MNHEY and SVGEGT. The sequenced part of the CDR3 DNA is TGTGCCAGCAGCTTGACAGAGAACACTGAA. Its protein is CASSLTENTE. The full CDR3 reads CASSLTENTEAFF.

For this clone: Read coverage stops 3 residues before the CDR3 terminus; the germline J gene supplies the remainder. The chain carries TRBV7-3 and TRBJ2-3; D possibly corresponds to TRBD2 (6 bases). V was pared by 2 bases and J by 4 bases, with 10 bases between. CDR1 is SGHTA and CDR2 is FQGTGA in the germline V gene. The CDR3 covers 14 residues. CDR3 residues: CASSLVTGADTQYF. The sequenced CDR3 bases are TGTGCCAGCAGCTTAGTTACGGGGGCAGATACG.